The clone carrying this T cell receptor beta chain was detected many times. Sample time point: newly diagnosed GD, antithyroid drugs for less than 3 months. Isolated PBMC RNA provided the starting material for the TCR library. This sample is drawn from a study of regulatory T cells in long-lasting Graves disease. Study-level information: New Graves' disease cases had less than 3 months of antithyroid drugs.

Sequencing libraries for TCR beta were prepared with iRepertoire HTBI primers and Arm-PCR of CDR3 regions. TCRdb itself ran the multiplex PCR reads through MiXCR, one entry per CDR3 protein. The sample includes around 400,000 distinct CDR3 sequences, approximately 16% of them seen just once. Losses at the gene ends were 6 bases for V and 6 bases for J; bases not matched to a gene: 6. The CDR3 is 14 residues long. Germline lookup yields CDR1 MNHNS and CDR2 SASEGT. This sample also appeared in a second study, on T cells in Graves' hyperthyroidism and ophthalmopathy.

The source was peripheral blood mononuclear cells (PBMCs), collected at new diagnosis, from a patient treated with antithyroid drugs. This chain links TRBV6-1 with TRBJ2-2; 8 nucleotides line up with TRBD2. This TCR came from a woman between 40 and 55 years old with Graves disease. In DNA, the CDR3 is TGTGCCAGCAGCCCGAAGCGGGAGCCCGGGGAGCTGTTTTTT. Protein sequence: CASSPKREPGELFF.